What follows describes a single TCR beta chain. The data were obtained in a study of patients and donors after allogeneic stem cell transplantation. The CDR3 length is 12 residues. V shed 1 base and J shed 5 bases, with 6 bases lying between them. CDR1 SGHDT and CDR2 YYEEEE come from the germline V gene. TCRdb used MiXCR to reprocess the RT-PCR reads, holding one entry per CDR3 protein. The sample yields some 24,000 distinct CDR3 sequences, approximately 42% seen once. The rearrangement links TRBV5-6 to TRBJ1-1; no clear D. The sequence was collected from a human donor who was either an allogeneic HSCT recipient or a stem cell or donor lymphocyte infusion donor (not recorded which). It is not recorded whose cells these are; they may come from a transplant donor. Sequencing was carried out using blood, either unsorted or a sorted T cell fraction (not recorded which). CDR3 in amino acids: CASSLRGTEAFF. The CDR3 DNA sequence: TGTGCCAGCAGCTTGCGAGGGACTGAAGCTTTCTTT.